These 2 T cell receptor beta chains came from one sample sequenced in a study of T cells in women clearing cervical HPV infection. Profiling relied on immunoSEQ multiplex PCR, and the TCRdb table lists in-frame clones only, not all of them. This table lists roughly 30,000 clones. Sequenced material: blood buffy coat. These receptors were obtained from a woman aged 18 to 69 with a cervical HPV16 infection that either progressed to CIN3+ or cleared (not recorded which).

A word on this clone: The missing CDR3 end, 3 residues past where the read stops, is filled in from the germline J gene. V gene TRBV11-3 combines with J gene TRBJ1-1; D is possibly TRBD1 (5 bases). Germline-derived CDR1 and CDR2 are SGHNT and YENEEA. The CDR3 extends over 12 amino acids. V was shortened by 5 bases and J by 1 base, with 5 bases between the two germline ends. The CDR3 bases that were read are TGTGCCAGCAGCGGACAGAACACTGAA. It is translated as CASSGQNTE. The entire CDR3 protein reads CASSGQNTEAFF. Complete variable domain (other parts from reference TRBV11-3 and TRBJ1-1): EAGVVQSPRYKIIEKKQPVAFWCNPISGHNTLYWYLQNLGQGPELLIRYENEEAVDDSQLPKDRFSAERLKGVDSTLKIQPAELGDSAVYLCASSGQNTEAFFGQGTRLTVV.

Remarks on this clone: The read gets to within 3 residues of the CDR3 end, and the germline J gene fills in the rest. The chain recombines TRBV5-1 with TRBJ2-3; D gene ambiguous. The length of the CDR3 is 14 residues. Trimming stripped 5 bases from V and 2 bases from J, with 12 bases between. The V gene's germline CDR1 is SGHRS and CDR2 YFSETQ. Incomplete CDR3 DNA: TGCGCCAGCAGGGTCACCAGTTACACAGATACG. Protein sequence: CASRVTSYTDT. The complete CDR3 sequence is CASRVTSYTDTQYF.